Below are 9 T cell receptor beta chains sequenced from a single sample in a study of blood T cell repertoires in COVID-19. Some clones are missing from TCRdb's copy, which holds only in-frame ones; the method was immunoSEQ multiplex PCR. Altogether tens of thousands of clones are present, 87% being singletons, with the ten largest covering 6.5% to 9.5%. Material for sequencing was peripheral blood. These receptors originate from a man aged 50 to 59 with active COVID-19.

This chain joins TRBV6-1 and TRBJ2-2; no clear D. CDR1 is MNHNS and CDR2 is SASEGT in the germline V gene. Trimming pared 0 bases from V and 6 bases from J, leaving 14 bases between. The CDR3 contains 16 residues. CDR3: CASSEAHPFRSGELFF. The CDR3 DNA follows: TGTGCCAGCAGTGAAGCGCACCCGTTCAGGTCCGGGGAGCTGTTTTTT.

The J gene is TRBJ2-5, the V gene TRBV4-2, with D tentatively TRBD2 (6 bases). V gave up 1 base and J gave up 5 bases, with 11 bases separating them. Germline CDR1 and CDR2: LGHNA and YNFKEQ. The CDR3 runs 14 residues. The CDR3: CASSQAGAGETQYF. The CDR3 coding sequence is TGTGCCAGCAGCCAAGCGGGAGCAGGGGAGACCCAGTACTTC.

This chain uses TRBV25-1 with TRBJ1-2; no firm D call. The V end was cut by 3 bases, the J end by 5 bases, with 7 bases between. CDR3 length: 12 amino acids. The germline V gene encodes CDR1 MGHDK and CDR2 SYGVNS. The CDR3 nucleotides are TGTGCCAGCAGTGATGGGAGGTATGGCTACACCTTC. It encodes CASSDGRYGYTF.

The rearrangement links TRBV2 to TRBJ2-3; perhaps TRBD1 as D (5 bases). Germline CDR1 is SNHLY and CDR2 is FYNNEI. There are 13 residues in the CDR3. Trimming removed 4 bases from V and 4 bases from J, with 9 bases in between. CDR3 sequence (DNA): TGTGCCAGCAGTGGTCAGGGCGCAGATACGCAGTATTTT. It yields the protein CASSGQGADTQYF.

The chain has TRBV28 and TRBJ2-7; 15 bases line up with TRBD2. The trim removed 6 bases at V and 2 bases at J, leaving 11 bases unmatched. Germline CDR1 and CDR2: MDHEN and SYDVKM. The CDR3 has 18 residues. The CDR3 protein is CASRTAGTSGRMTYEQYF. The CDR3 DNA reads as TGTGCCAGCAGAACGGCCGGGACTAGCGGGAGGATGACCTACGAGCAGTACTTC.

The chain joins TRBV18 to TRBJ2-5; a weak D match, TRBD2 (6 bases). Germline V gene lookup returns CDR1 KGHSH and CDR2 LQKENI. Trimming stripped 0 bases from V and 1 base from J, with 12 bases between. The CDR3 is 16 residues long. Here the CDR3 DNA reads TGTGCCAGCTCACCACCGGGTTTGGAGGGCCAAGAGACCCAGTACTTC. Translated: CASSPPGLEGQETQYF.

This clone was seen a single time. The chain has TRBV28 and TRBJ2-5, with D maybe TRBD2 (7 bases). The CDR3 length is 17 residues. The germline CDR1 and CDR2 sequences are MDHEN and SYDVKM. The V and J ends lost 2 bases and 7 bases respectively, with 23 bases between them. CDR3 sequence reads: CASSLGGSPMGGATQYF. The DNA of the CDR3 is TGTGCCAGCAGTTTAGGAGGGTCCCCCATGGGGGGGGCGACCCAGTACTTC.

The chain has TRBV6-5 and TRBJ2-5, with a possible D match to TRBD1 (6 bases). Per germline, CDR1 MNHEY and CDR2 SVGAGI. V lost 6 bases, J lost 5 bases, and 19 bases lay in between. The CDR3 is 15 residues long. The CDR3 reads CASSPRGRGWETQYF. The CDR3 DNA reads as TGTGCCAGCAGCCCCAGGGGCCGGGGTTGGGAGACCCAGTACTTC.

V is TRBV5-8 and J is TRBJ1-5; possibly TRBD1 for D (5 bases). Trimming removed 0 bases from V and 11 bases from J, with 9 bases in between. CDR3 length equals 12 residues. Germline-derived CDR1 and CDR2 are SGHTS and YDEGEE. The DNA of the CDR3 is TGTGCCAGCAGCTTGGGGTGGGGGGCCCAGCATTTT. Translation gives CASSLGWGAQHF. Looking up the rest from reference TRBV5-8 and TRBJ1-5 gives the full variable domain: EAGVTQSPTHLIKTRGQQATLRCSPISGHTSVYWYQQALGLGLQFLLWYDEGEERNRGNFPPRFSGRQFPNYSSELNVNALELEDSALYLCASSLGWGAQHFGDGTRLSIL.